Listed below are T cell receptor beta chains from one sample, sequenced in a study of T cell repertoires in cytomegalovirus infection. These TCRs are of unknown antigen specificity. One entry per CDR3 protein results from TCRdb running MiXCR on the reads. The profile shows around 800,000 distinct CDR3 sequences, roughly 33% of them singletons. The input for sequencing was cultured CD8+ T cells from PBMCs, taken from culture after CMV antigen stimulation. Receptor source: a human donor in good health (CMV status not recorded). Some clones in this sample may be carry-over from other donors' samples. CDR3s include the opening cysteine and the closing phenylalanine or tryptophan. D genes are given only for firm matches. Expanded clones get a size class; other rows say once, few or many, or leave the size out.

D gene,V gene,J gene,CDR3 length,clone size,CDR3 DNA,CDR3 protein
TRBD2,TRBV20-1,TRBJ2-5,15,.,TGCAGTGCTAACGGGGGCGGGGGGGCCCAGGAGACCCAGTACTTC,CSANGGGGAQETQYF
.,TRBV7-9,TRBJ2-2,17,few,TGTGCCAGCAGCTCCCTTCGGGGGGCTTCGAACACCGGGGAGCTGTTTTTT,CASSSLRGASNTGELFF
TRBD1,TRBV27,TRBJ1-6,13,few,TGTGCCAGCAGACCGACAGGGTCGTCACCCCTCCACTTT,CASRPTGSSPLHF
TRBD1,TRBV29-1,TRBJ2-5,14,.,TGCAGCGTTGAAGGAGGGACAGGGGGAGAGACCCAGTACTTC,CSVEGGTGGETQYF
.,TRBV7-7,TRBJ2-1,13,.,TGTGCTAGCAGCCCGGGGAGGGGGGATGAGCAGTTCTTC,CASSPGRGDEQFF
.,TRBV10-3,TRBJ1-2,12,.,TGTGCCATCGCCCCAGGGGTTGAGGGCTACACCTTC,CAIAPGVEGYTF
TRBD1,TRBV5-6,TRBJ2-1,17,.,TGTGCCAGCAGCTTGGGGGGGCAGGGGGCCGTCTACAATGAGCAGTTCTTC,CASSLGGQGAVYNEQFF
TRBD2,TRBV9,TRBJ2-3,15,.,TGTGCCAGCAGCGTAGGTGGCGGGGGAACAGATATGCAGTATTTT,CASSVGGGGTDMQYF
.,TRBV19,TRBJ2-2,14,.,TGTGCCAGTAGTATTGGGACCCTTGCCGGGGAGCTGTTTTTT,CASSIGTLAGELFF
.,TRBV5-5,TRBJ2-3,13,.,TGTGCCAGCAACAACCGTGCGGCAGATACGCAGTATTTT,CASNNRAADTQYF
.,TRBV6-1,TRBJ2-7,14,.,TGTGCCAGCGGCGTCAAGGACAGTTTCTACGAGCAGTACTTC,CASGVKDSFYEQYF
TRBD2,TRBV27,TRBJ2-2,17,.,TGTGCCAGCAGTTTACCTGGTCGCGGGGGGGCCGTCGGGGAGCTGTTTTTT,CASSLPGRGGAVGELFF
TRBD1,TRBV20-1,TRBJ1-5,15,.,TGCAGTGCTTACCGGGACAGGGGAAGCAATCAGCCCCAGCATTTT,CSAYRDRGSNQPQHF
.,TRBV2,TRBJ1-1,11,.,TGTGCCGGAAGAGGGAACACTGAAGCTTTCTTT,CAGRGNTEAFF
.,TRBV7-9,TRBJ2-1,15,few,TGTGCCAGCAGCTCAACAGACAGGAACTACAATGAGCAGTTCTTC,CASSSTDRNYNEQFF
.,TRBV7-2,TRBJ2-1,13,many,TGTGCCAGCAGCTTAGTAACTTTCAATGAGCAGTTCTTC,CASSLVTFNEQFF
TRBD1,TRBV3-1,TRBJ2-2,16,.,TGTGCCAGCAGCCAACTAAAGGACAGGGACACCGGGGAGCTGTTTTTT,CASSQLKDRDTGELFF
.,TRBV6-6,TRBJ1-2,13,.,TGTGCCAGCAGTTTGATAGAATCCTATGGCTACACCTTC,CASSLIESYGYTF
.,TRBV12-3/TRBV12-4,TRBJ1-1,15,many,TGTGCCAGCACCCCCCCGGGTCCTAAAAACACTGAAGCTTTCTTT,CASTPPGPKNTEAFF
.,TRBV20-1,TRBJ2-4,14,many,TGCAGTGCTAGAGTAAGGGTCATCAAAAACATTCAGTACTTC,CSARVRVIKNIQYF
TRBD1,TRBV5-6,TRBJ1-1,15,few,TGTGCCAGCAGGCGGGGTCTCACGCGGACAGGGGGAGCTTTCTTT,CASRRGLTRTGGAFF
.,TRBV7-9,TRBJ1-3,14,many,TGTGCCAGCAGCTTAGAAAGCTCTGGAAACACCATATATTTT,CASSLESSGNTIYF
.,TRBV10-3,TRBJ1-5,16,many,TGTGCCATCAGTGATCCCGGGGGGTATAGCAATCAGCCCCAGCATTTT,CAISDPGGYSNQPQHF
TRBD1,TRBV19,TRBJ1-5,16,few,TGTGCCAGTAGTAGGACAGGGCTTAATAGCAATCAGCCCCAGCATTTT,CASSRTGLNSNQPQHF
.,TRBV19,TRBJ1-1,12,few,TGTGCCAGTAGTACATGGGCGACTGAAGCTTTCTTT,CASSTWATEAFF
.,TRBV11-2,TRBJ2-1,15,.,TGTGCCAGCAGCTTAGTTGCGGGGAATTACAATGAGCAGTTCTTC,CASSLVAGNYNEQFF
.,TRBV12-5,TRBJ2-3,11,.,TGTGCTAGTGGTATGTCAGATACGCTGTATTTT,CASGMSDTLYF
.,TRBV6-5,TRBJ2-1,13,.,TGTGCCAGCACCTCCGACAGCTACAATGAGCAGTTCTTC,CASTSDSYNEQFF
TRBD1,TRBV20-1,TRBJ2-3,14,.,TGCAGTGCTAGTTCGACAGGGGGCACAGATACGCAGTATTTT,CSASSTGGTDTQYF
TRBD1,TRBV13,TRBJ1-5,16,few,TGTGCCAGCAGCGAATCGGGACAGGGTCGGAGTCAGCCCCAGCATTTT,CASSESGQGRSQPQHF
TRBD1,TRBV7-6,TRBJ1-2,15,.,TGTGCCAGCAGCTTGCCGGGACAGTGCGTACATGGCTACACCTTC,CASSLPGQCVHGYTF
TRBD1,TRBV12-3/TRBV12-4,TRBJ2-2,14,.,TGTGCCAGCATCGACAGGGGGCTCACCGGGGAGCTGTTTTTT,CASIDRGLTGELFF
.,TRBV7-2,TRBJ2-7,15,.,TGTGCCAGCAGCTTAGGCGACGTAACTTCCTACGAGCAGTACTTC,CASSLGDVTSYEQYF
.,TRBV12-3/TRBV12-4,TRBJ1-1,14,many,TGTGCCAGCAGTACGAAGACAATGAACACTGAAGCTTTCTTT,CASSTKTMNTEAFF
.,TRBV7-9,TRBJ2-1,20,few,TGTGCCAGCAGCTTAGCTCTTCTCTTACGGGACATGGGCTCCTACAATGAGCAGTTCTTC,CASSLALLLRDMGSYNEQFF
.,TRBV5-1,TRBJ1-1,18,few,TGCGCCAGCAGCCTGTCCTTGGTGTACACCAGATTTAACACTGAAGCTTTCTTT,CASSLSLVYTRFNTEAFF
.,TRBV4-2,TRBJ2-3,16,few,TGTGCCAGCAGCCAAGATCTAAAGGGGGGCCCAGATACGCAGTATTTT,CASSQDLKGGPDTQYF
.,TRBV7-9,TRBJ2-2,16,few,TGTGCCAGCAGCCCTAAGGCACCCATTGAGACCGGGGAGCTGTTTTTT,CASSPKAPIETGELFF
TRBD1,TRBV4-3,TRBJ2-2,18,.,TGCGCCAGCAGCCAAGCGCCGACAGGGGAGATTTGGACCGGGGAGCTGTTTTTT,CASSQAPTGEIWTGELFF
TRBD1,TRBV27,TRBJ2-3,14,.,TGTGCCAGCAGTTTCCCAGGGGGCCTGGATACGCAGTATTTT,CASSFPGGLDTQYF
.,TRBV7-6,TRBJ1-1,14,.,TGTGCCAGCAGCTTAGCCCTAGGCGGAAAAGAAGCTTTCTTT,CASSLALGGKEAFF
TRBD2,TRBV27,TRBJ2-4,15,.,TGTGCCAGCAGTTGGACTAGTCCGTCCGTAAACATTCAGTACTTC,CASSWTSPSVNIQYF
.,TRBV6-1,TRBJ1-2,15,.,TGTGCCAGCATGGGGGCGCCCGGAAATTACTATGGCTACACCTTC,CASMGAPGNYYGYTF
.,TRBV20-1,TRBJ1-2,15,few,TGCAGTGCTAGAGAGGCAAGCGGTGCTAACTATGGCTACACCTTC,CSAREASGANYGYTF
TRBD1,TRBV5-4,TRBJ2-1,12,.,TGTGCCAGCAGCTGGGGACAGAGTGAGCAGTTCTTC,CASSWGQSEQFF
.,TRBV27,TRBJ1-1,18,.,TGTGCCAGCAGTTTATTGGGCATAAGGGGGGCTCCGAACACTGAAGCTTTCTTT,CASSLLGIRGAPNTEAFF
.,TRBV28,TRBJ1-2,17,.,TGTGCCAGCAGTGCCCCTTATACGTGGGGGTCGCCTTATGGCTACACCTTC,CASSAPYTWGSPYGYTF
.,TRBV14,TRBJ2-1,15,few,TGTGCCAGCAGCCAAGAATATCAGGGGGGGAATGAGCAGTTCTTC,CASSQEYQGGNEQFF